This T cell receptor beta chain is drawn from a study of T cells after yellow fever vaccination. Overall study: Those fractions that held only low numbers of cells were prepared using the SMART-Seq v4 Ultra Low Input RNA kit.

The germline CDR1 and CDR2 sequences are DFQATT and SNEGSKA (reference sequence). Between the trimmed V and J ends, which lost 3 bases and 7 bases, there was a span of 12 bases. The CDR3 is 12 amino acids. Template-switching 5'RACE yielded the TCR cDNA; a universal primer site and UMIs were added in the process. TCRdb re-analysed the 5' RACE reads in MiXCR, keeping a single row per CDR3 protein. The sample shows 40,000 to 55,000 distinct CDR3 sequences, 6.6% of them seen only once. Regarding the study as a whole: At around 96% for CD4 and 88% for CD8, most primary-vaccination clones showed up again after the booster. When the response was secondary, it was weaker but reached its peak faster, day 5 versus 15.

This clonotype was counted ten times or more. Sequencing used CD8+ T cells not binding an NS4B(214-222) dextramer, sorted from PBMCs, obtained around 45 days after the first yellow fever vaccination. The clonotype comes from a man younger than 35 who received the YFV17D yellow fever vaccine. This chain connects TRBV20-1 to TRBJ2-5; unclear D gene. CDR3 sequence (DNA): TGCAGTGCTAGCCCCTGGCCAGGGACCCAGTACTTC. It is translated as CSASPWPGTQYF.